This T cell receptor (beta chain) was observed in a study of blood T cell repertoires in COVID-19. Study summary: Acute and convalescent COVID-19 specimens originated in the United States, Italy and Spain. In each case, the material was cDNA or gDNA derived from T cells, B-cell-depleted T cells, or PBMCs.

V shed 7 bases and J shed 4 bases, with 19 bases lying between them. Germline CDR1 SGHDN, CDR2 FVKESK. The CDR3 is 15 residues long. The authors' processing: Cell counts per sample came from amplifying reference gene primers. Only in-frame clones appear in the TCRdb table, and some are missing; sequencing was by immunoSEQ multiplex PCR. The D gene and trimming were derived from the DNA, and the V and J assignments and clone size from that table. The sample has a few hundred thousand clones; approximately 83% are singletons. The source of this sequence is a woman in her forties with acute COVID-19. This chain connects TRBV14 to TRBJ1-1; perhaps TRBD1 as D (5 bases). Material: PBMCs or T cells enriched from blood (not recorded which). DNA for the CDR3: TGTGCCAGCACCCCACTGGTGGGGACTGCCACTGAAGCTTTCTTT. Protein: CASTPLVGTATEAFF.